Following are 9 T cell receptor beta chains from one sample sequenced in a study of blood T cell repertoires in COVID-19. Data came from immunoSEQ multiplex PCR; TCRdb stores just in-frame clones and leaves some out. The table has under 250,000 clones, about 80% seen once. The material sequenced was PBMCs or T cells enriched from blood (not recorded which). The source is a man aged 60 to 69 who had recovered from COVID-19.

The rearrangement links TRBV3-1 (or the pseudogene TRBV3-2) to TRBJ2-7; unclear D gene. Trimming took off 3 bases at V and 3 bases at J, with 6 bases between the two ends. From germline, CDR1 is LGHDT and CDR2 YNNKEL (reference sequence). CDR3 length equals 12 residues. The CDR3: CASSHRDYEQYF. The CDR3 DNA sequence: TGTGCCAGCAGCCACCGCGACTACGAGCAGTACTTC.

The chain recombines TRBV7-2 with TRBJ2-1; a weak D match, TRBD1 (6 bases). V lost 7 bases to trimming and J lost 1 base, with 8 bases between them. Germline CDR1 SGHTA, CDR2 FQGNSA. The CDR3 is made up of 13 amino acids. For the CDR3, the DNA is TGTGCCAGCAAAGGGGGTTCCTACAATGAGCAGTTCTTC. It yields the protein CASKGGSYNEQFF.

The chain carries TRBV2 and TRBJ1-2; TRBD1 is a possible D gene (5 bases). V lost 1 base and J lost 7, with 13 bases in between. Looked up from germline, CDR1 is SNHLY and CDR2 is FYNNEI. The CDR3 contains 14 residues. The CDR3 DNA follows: TGTGCCAGCAGTGAAGTACAGGTGGGCGGTGGCTACACCTTC. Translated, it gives CASSEVQVGGGYTF.

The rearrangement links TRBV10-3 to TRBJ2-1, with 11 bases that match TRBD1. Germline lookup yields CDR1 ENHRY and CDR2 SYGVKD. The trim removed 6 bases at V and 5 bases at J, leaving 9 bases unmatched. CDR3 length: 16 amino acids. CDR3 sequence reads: CAIRTRTGGMNNEQFF. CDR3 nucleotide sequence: TGTGCCATCAGGACAAGGACAGGGGGCATGAACAATGAGCAGTTCTTC.

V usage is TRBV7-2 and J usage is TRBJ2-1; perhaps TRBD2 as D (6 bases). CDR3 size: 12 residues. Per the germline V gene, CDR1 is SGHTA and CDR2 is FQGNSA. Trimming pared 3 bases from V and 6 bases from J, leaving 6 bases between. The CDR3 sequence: CASSLRGNEQFF. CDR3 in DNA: TGTGCCAGCAGCTTGCGGGGCAATGAGCAGTTCTTC.

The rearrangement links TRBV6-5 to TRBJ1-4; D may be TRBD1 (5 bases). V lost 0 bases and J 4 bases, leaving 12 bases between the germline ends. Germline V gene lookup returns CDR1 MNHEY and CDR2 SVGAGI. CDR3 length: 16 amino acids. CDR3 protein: CASSYSSGQGNEKLFF. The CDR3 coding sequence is TGTGCCAGCAGTTACTCGAGTGGGCAGGGTAATGAAAAACTGTTTTTT.

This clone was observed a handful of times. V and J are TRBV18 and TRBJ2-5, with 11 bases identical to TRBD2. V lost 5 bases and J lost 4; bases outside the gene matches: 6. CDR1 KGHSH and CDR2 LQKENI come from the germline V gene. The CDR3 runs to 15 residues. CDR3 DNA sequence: TGTGCCAGCTCAAAACCGACTAGCGGGGCAGAGACCCAGTACTTC. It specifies CASSKPTSGAETQYF. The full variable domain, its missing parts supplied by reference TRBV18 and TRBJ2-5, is NAGVMQNPRHLVRRRGQEARLRCSPMKGHSHVYWYRQLPEEGLKFMVYLQKENIIDESGMPKERFSAEFPKEGPSILRIQQVVRGDSAAYFCASSKPTSGAETQYFGPGTRLLVL.

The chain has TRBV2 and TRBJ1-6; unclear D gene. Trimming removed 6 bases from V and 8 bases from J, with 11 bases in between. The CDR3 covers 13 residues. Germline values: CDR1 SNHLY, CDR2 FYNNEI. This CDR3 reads CASRKQLDSPLHF. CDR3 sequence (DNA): TGTGCCAGCAGAAAACAACTAGATTCACCCCTCCACTTT.

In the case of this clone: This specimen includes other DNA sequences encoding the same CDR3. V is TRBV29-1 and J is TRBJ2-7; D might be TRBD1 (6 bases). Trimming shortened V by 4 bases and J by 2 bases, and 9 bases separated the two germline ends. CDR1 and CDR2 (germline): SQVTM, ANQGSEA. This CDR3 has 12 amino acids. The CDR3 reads CSVGGTPYEQYF. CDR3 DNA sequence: TGCAGCGTTGGAGGGACACCCTACGAGCAGTACTTC.